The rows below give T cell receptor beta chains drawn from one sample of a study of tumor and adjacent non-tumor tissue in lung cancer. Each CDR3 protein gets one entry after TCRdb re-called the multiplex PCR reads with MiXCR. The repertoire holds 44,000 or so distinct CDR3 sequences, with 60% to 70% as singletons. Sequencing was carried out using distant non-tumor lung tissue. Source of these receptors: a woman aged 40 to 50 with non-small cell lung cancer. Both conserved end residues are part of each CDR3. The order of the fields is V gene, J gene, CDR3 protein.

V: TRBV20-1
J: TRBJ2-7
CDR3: CSARDSEIPGGGEQYF

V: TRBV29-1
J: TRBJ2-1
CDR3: CSVEALGPLNNDQLF

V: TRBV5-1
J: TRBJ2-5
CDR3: CASTNSVEEAQYF

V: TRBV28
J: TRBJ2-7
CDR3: CASGDYYEQYF

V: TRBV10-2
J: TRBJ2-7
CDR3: CASSGDTNYGQYF

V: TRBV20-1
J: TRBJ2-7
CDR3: CSARTGTGGEQYF

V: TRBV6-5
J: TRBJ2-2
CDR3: CASSLTTGGSGELFF

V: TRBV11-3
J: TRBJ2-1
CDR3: CASGWEGVEHFF

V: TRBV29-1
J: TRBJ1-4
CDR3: CSVERTGDGEKLIF

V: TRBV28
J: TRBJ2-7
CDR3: CASRGLRYSLSTYEQYF

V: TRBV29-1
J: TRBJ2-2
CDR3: CSARDGGTGELFF

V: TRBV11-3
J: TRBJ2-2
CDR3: CASETGQPNTGELFF

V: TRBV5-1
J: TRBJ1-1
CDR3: CASGQSPGQGNTEAFF

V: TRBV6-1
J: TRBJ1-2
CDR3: CASSEQTNYGYTF

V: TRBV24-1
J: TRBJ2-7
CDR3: CATSDAKGYSYEQYF

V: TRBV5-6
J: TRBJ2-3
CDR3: CASSPTSSGGLADTQYF

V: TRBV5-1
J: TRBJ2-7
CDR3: CASSWSPLYRAAYYEQYF

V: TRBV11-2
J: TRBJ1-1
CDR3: CASSLSPNTEALF

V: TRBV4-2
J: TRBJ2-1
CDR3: CANSQAAGESYNEEFF

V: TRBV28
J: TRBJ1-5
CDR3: CASGRTGGRLSNQPQHF